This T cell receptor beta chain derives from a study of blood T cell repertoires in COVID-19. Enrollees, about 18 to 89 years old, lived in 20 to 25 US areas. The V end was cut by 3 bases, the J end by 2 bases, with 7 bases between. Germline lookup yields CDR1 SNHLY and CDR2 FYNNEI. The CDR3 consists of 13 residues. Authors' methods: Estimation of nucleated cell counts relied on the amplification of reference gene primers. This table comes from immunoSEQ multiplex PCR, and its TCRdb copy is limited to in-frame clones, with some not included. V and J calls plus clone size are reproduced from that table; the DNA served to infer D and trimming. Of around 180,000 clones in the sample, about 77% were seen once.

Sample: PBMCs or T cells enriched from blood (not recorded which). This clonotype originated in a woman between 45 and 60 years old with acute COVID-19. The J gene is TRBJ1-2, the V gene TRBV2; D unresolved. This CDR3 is CASSDEGNYGYTF. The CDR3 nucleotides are TGTGCCAGCAGTGACGAGGGAAACTATGGCTACACCTTC. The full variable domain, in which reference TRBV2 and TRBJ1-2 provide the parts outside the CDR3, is EPEVTQTPSHQVTQMGQEVILRCVPISNHLYFYWYRQILGQKVEFLVSFYNNEISEKSEIFDDQFSVERPDGSNFTLKIRSTKLEDSAMYFCASSDEGNYGYTFGSGTRLTVV.